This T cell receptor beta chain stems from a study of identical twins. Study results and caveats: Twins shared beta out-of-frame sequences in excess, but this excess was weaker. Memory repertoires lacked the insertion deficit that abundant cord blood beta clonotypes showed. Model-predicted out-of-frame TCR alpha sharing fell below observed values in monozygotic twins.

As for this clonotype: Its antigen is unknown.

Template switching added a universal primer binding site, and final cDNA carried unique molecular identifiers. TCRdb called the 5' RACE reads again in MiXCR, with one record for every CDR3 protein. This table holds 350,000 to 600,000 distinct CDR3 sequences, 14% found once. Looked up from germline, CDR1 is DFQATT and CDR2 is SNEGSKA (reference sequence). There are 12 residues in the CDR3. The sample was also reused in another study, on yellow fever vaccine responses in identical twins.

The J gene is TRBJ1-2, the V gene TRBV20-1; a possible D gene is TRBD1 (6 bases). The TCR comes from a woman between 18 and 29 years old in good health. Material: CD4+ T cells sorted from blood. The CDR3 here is CSGPRGNYGYTF. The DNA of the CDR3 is TGCAGCGGCCCGAGGGGGAACTATGGCTACACCTTC.